This TCR beta chain was recorded in a study of blood T cells in healthy people across ages. Combining a sample-barcoded 5' primer with a J-beta primer mix, a second PCR ran for roughly 7 to 11 cycles. TCRdb called the 5' RACE reads again in MiXCR, with one record for every CDR3 protein. The table lists 920,000 or so distinct CDR3 sequences, under 45% of them singletons. The sample consisted of blood. The receptor comes from a woman aged 55 to 70 in good health.

The CDR3 nucleotides read TGCGCCAGCAGCGGGCCATCCGGGGCTTTCTTT. Translation: CASSGPSGAFF. The rearrangement joins TRBV5-1 to TRBJ1-1, with unresolved D. There are 11 residues in the CDR3. Germline V CDR1 and CDR2: SGHRS, YFSETQ. V gave up 4 bases and J gave up 11 bases, with 12 bases separating them.